This T cell receptor beta chain was observed in a study of blood T cell repertoires in COVID-19. In the study overall: The cDNA or gDNA used as material had been derived from T cells, B-cell-depleted T cells, or PBMCs.

The Seattle patients, enrolled during active infection, were followed longitudinally. Here immunoSEQ multiplex PCR was the method, and the copy in TCRdb shows in-frame clones only, minus some. The sample carries fewer than 250,000 clones, about 90% recorded once. Trimming took 8 bases from V and 2 from J, leaving 12 bases between them. The germline CDR1 and CDR2 sequences are LGHDT and YNNKEL (reference sequence). The CDR3 is 13 amino acids. This TCR was sampled from a man aged 55 to 70 with COVID-19, enrolled during active disease. The genes are TRBV3-1 (or the pseudogene TRBV3-2) and TRBJ1-1, with D possibly TRBD1 on 5 matching bases. Sequenced: peripheral blood. The CDR3 bases are TGTGCCAGCTCCTCGGGGGGTAACACTGAAGCTTTCTTT. This translates into CASSSGGNTEAFF.